The rows below give T cell receptor beta chains drawn from one sample of a study of blood T cell repertoires in COVID-19. Measured with immunoSEQ multiplex PCR; TCRdb has only the in-frame clones, and not every one. The repertoire holds 25,000 to 35,000 clones, with 65% to 90% as singletons. Sequenced sample: peripheral blood. The receptors here all came from a man aged 70-80 years with active COVID-19. Each CDR3 is given without its conserved first and last residue.

v_call cdr3_aa
TRBV28 ASSSPSSLSGSSYNEQF
TRBV5-1 ASSLEVSGQPQH
TRBV18 ASSPAEQRSLKY
TRBV29-1 SAGGGQTYEQY
TRBV6-5 ASSPQGPYGYT
TRBV5-1 ASGRENTGELF
TRBV7-2 ASSPDRRAYYT
TRBV5-1 ASSPEPGTYNEQF
TRBV19 ASSIARRRTEAF
TRBV19 ASSDTGGVKNTEAF
TRBV3-1/TRBV3-2 ASSRDQGQAF
TRBV7-6 ASSLEIGARSPLH
TRBV25-1 ASSDGRDSLSYEQY
TRBV6-5 ASSISGASYNEQF
TRBV28 ASSEDRRYNQPQH
TRBV7-9 ASSLQSGGWTEAF
TRBV5-8 ASSFGDREKRKGYT
TRBV4-2 ASSQDLAGGYEQY
TRBV2 ASTADGGGAGELF
TRBV7-9 ASTLAYRGQETQY
TRBV5-1 ASSQGTGRGSTDTQY
TRBV5-5 ASSLSGVGTGTLGAF
TRBV24-1 ATSEGGRYNEQF
TRBV5-5 ASSRGYYNEQF
TRBV5-8 ASSPGSLKNIQY
TRBV5-1 ASSPAVSGVDEQF
TRBV19 ASSNTGSSYNEQF
TRBV5-1 ATKNTAYNEQF
TRBV6-5 ASMRGGNTEAF
TRBV25-1 ASSPPRVVGTQY
TRBV5-1 ASSSGLAGANTGELF
TRBV11-2 ASSALQAPSSYEQY
TRBV11-2 ASSLHSGARNEQF
TRBV24-1 ATSDLRTGRTDTQY
TRBV4-2 ASSHLKRGGRTGANVLT
TRBV24-1 ATSETGKRTDTQY
TRBV24-1 ATRGQFNEQF
TRBV19 ASSTTSSQETQY
TRBV20-1 SARDSYGYT
TRBV2 ASSGGSLAGGLPRPEQY